This entry lists 32 T cell receptor beta chains sequenced from one sample in a study of regulatory T cells in long-lasting Graves disease. Stated time point: newly diagnosed GD, antithyroid drugs for less than 3 months. PBMC-extracted RNA yielded the TCR library. Both iRepertoire HTBI primers and Arm-PCR of CDR3 regions were used to build the TCR beta libraries. TCRdb independently ran MiXCR on the multiplex PCR reads; one entry per CDR3 protein. The sample contains over 500,000 distinct CDR3 sequences, roughly 15% of which appear only once. This sample also belongs to another study, concerning T cells in Graves' hyperthyroidism and ophthalmopathy.

The material sequenced was peripheral blood mononuclear cells (PBMCs), taken at new diagnosis, from a patient treated with antithyroid drugs. The receptors originated from a woman in her thirties with Graves disease.

The table lists this clonotype with many counts. The chain is built from TRBV20-1 and TRBJ2-7; 12 positions match TRBD2. Losses at the gene ends were 2 bases for V and 4 bases for J; bases not matched to a gene: 3. The CDR3 is made up of 14 amino acids. The V gene's germline CDR1 is DFQATT and CDR2 SNEGSKA (reference sequence). The DNA for the CDR3 is TGCAGTGCTAGATTCGGACTAGCGGGATACGAGCAGTACTTC. Its translation is CSARFGLAGYEQYF.

In its sample, this clonotype was seen a few times. The chain couples TRBV9 to TRBJ2-6, with D unclear. Germline V lookup: CDR1 SGDLS, CDR2 YYNGEE. With 4 bases removed from V and 3 bases from J, the gap between germline ends came to 11 bases. The CDR3 runs to 15 residues. In nucleotides, the CDR3 is TGTGCCAGCAGCTCCGCAGCGAATGGGGCCAACGTCCTGACTTTC. This encodes CASSSAANGANVLTF.

The chain links TRBV7-2 to TRBJ2-7; D is unclear. CDR1 and CDR2 from the germline V gene are SGHTA and FQGNSA. This CDR3 is 12 amino acids long. Trimming took off 2 bases at V and 6 bases at J, with 8 bases between the two ends. The CDR3 bases are TGTGCCAGCAGCTTACCGAGACGCGAGCAGTACTTC. It is translated as CASSLPRREQYF.

The CDR3 spells CASSLLPFGPAGNNEQFF. CDR3 bases: TGTGCCAGCAGTTTATTACCCTTCGGGCCAGCGGGAAACAATGAGCAGTTCTTC. The chain links TRBV27 to TRBJ2-1, with 7 bases that match TRBD2. V lost 1 base, J lost 5 bases, and 14 bases stayed unmatched. The germline V gene encodes CDR1 MNHEY and CDR2 SMNVEV (reference sequence). CDR3 length equals 18 residues.

This clonotype appeared many times. The CDR3 here is CASTPVGTGELFF. The CDR3 nucleotides read TGTGCCAGCACCCCTGTAGGCACCGGGGAGCTGTTTTTT. The rearrangement uses TRBV7-2 and TRBJ2-2; D is unclear. Germline CDR1 is SGHTA and CDR2 is FQGNSA. With 7 bases removed from V and 4 bases from J, the gap between germline ends came to 10 bases. There are 13 residues in the CDR3.

This clonotype was seen at least ten times. The rearrangement joins TRBV11-2 to TRBJ2-1; TRBD1 matches at 7 bases. CDR1 and CDR2 (germline): SGHAT, FQNNGV. This CDR3 has 15 amino acids. J lost 4 bases, V lost 0 bases, and 3 bases had no gene match. DNA for the CDR3: TGTGCCAGCAGCTTAGATCTACAGGGGTACAATGAGCAGTTCTTC. It encodes CASSLDLQGYNEQFF.

Ten or more counts support this clonotype. This rearrangement joins TRBV6-5 to TRBJ2-5; 12 positions agree with TRBD1. V lost 4 bases, J lost 10 bases, and 4 bases stayed unmatched. This CDR3 is 13 amino acids long. Germline assignment: CDR1 MNHEY and CDR2 SVGAGI. CDR3 coding DNA: TGTGCCAGCAGTTGGGACAGGGGGCCGGACCAGTACTTC. Protein product: CASSWDRGPDQYF.

The table lists this clonotype with a few counts. The genes are TRBV2 and TRBJ2-3; TRBD1 agrees at 7 bases. Per germline, CDR1 SNHLY and CDR2 FYNNEI. The ends lost 9 bases at V and 4 bases at J; junction bases unmatched: 1. The CDR3 has 11 amino acids. The CDR3 DNA is TGTGCCAGACAGGGGCCAGATACGCAGTATTTT. Its protein is CARQGPDTQYF.

The chain links TRBV20-1 to TRBJ1-2; D is unresolved. The CDR3 extends over 13 amino acids. Deletions cut 6 bases from V and 4 bases from J, with 15 bases between. CDR1 and CDR2 (germline): DFQATT, SNEGSKA (reference sequence). CDR3 sequence reads: CSAPELSVYGYTF. The CDR3 DNA follows: TGCAGTGCCCCAGAGCTCAGTGTCTATGGCTACACCTTC.

This clonotype occurred a few times. This sequence joins TRBV20-1 and TRBJ2-7; unclear D gene. The CDR3 has 12 residues. From germline, CDR1 is DFQATT and CDR2 SNEGSKA (reference sequence). The V and J ends lost 3 bases and 2 bases respectively, with 8 bases between them. DNA of the CDR3: TGCAGTGCTAGCGACATCCCCTACGAGCAGTACTTC. This gives the protein CSASDIPYEQYF.

This clonotype came up a few times. The genes are TRBV24-1 and TRBJ2-2, with D maybe TRBD2 (6 bases). CDR1 and CDR2 from the germline V gene are KGHDR and SFDVKD. Trimming shortened V by 9 bases and J by 2 bases, and 12 bases separated the two germline ends. The CDR3 is 14 amino acids. DNA of the CDR3: TGTGCCACCTGCGGGACGGCTAACACCGGGGAGCTGTTTTTT. Encoded protein: CATCGTANTGELFF.

The chain joins TRBV27 to TRBJ2-7, with a possible D match to TRBD2 (7 bases). Germline lookup yields CDR1 MNHEY and CDR2 SMNVEV (reference sequence). V lost 3 bases to trimming and J lost 2 bases, with 14 bases between them. The CDR3 contains 15 residues. CDR3: CASSFEGGGTYEQYF. The DNA for the CDR3 is TGTGCCAGCAGTTTTGAGGGGGGGGGAACCTACGAGCAGTACTTC.

This clonotype was found many times. The gene calls are TRBV28 and TRBJ1-1; D is unresolved. CDR3 length: 12 residues. Trimming left V 7 bases short and J 1 base short, with 7 bases between. The germline V gene encodes CDR1 MDHEN and CDR2 SYDVKM. The DNA for the CDR3 is TGTGCCAGCACCCCAGGGAACACTGAAGCTTTCTTT. Protein: CASTPGNTEAFF. Full variable domain (missing parts from reference TRBV28 and TRBJ1-1): DVKVTQSSRYLVKRTGEKVFLECVQDMDHENMFWYRQDPGLGLRLIYFSYDVKMKEKGDIPEGYSVSREKKERFSLILESASTNQTSMYLCASTPGNTEAFFGQGTRLTVV.

This clonotype has only a few counts. This sequence joins TRBV6-2 or TRBV6-3 and TRBJ1-2, with a tentative D call TRBD1 (5 bases). Per germline, CDR1 MNHEY and CDR2 SVGEGT. V lost 6 bases, J lost 0 bases, and 14 bases lay in between. This CDR3 has 15 residues. The DNA of the CDR3 is TGTGCCAGCAGGGACCAAACAGGCACTAACTATGGCTACACCTTC. Translating it yields CASRDQTGTNYGYTF.

This clonotype was seen only a few times. The chain carries TRBV27 and TRBJ2-7, with D possibly TRBD1 on 6 matching bases. Per the germline V gene, CDR1 is MNHEY and CDR2 is SMNVEV (reference sequence). Trimming removed 0 bases from V and 3 bases from J, with 18 bases in between. This CDR3 is built from 17 residues. CDR3 in amino acids: CASSLSLLGGSSYEQYF. The CDR3 DNA is TGTGCCAGCAGTTTATCGTTGTTAGGGGGTAGCAGCTACGAGCAGTACTTC.

This clonotype was recorded at least ten times. The V and J genes are TRBV6-1 and TRBJ2-3; TRBD1 is a possible D gene (6 bases). CDR1 is MNHNS, CDR2 SASEGT, per germline. V shed 5 bases and J shed 4 bases, with 13 bases lying between them. The CDR3 contains 14 residues. The CDR3 nucleotides read TGTGCCAGCAGTCGAAAGACAGGATCAGATACGCAGTATTTT. This codes for CASSRKTGSDTQYF.

This clonotype has only a few counts. The chain carries TRBV28 and TRBJ1-5; a possible D gene is TRBD1 (6 bases). V dropped 7 bases and J dropped 2 bases, with 18 bases sitting between them. Germline V gene data show CDR1 as MDHEN and CDR2 as SYDVKM. The CDR3 contains 16 residues. This CDR3 reads CASMIGGAAGNQPQHF. Here the CDR3 DNA reads TGTGCCAGCATGATCGGGGGCGCGGCGGGCAATCAGCCCCAGCATTTT.

CDR3 loop: CSGGERGAYEQYF. Here the CDR3 DNA reads TGCAGCGGGGGGGAGCGGGGAGCCTACGAGCAGTACTTC. The gene calls are TRBV29-1 and TRBJ2-7; TRBD2 matches at 7 bases. Trimming cost V 7 bases and J 2 bases; bases outside gene matches: 8. The germline CDR1 and CDR2 sequences are SQVTM and ANQGSEA. The CDR3 loop spans 13 amino acids.

The rearrangement uses TRBV18 and TRBJ2-7; 8 positions match TRBD1. V lost 5 bases, J lost 9 bases, and 12 bases stayed unmatched. The germline V gene has CDR1 KGHSH and CDR2 LQKENI. The CDR3 consists of 14 residues. In DNA, the CDR3 is TGTGCCAGCTCATCTCGCGGACAGGGCTCCGGGCAGTACTTC. It is translated as CASSSRGQGSGQYF.

The genes are TRBV6-6 and TRBJ1-1; D is ambiguous. Deletions cut 0 bases from V and 2 bases from J, with 10 bases between. Per the germline V gene, CDR1 is MNHNY and CDR2 is SVGAGI (reference sequence). The length of the CDR3 is 15 residues. The CDR3 DNA sequence: TGTGCCAGCAGTTACTCGGACGCTTCCAACACTGAAGCTTTCTTT. Encoded protein: CASSYSDASNTEAFF.

In this sample, this clonotype turned up a few times. A read error may account for a junction end that differs from germline. The rearrangement joins TRBV27 to TRBJ1-1; TRBD1 agrees at 8 bases. CDR3 length: 13 amino acids. Germline assignment: CDR1 MNHEY and CDR2 SMNVEV (reference sequence). CDR3 sequence reads: CAGSQGAPTEAFF. The CDR3 region has the DNA TGTGCCGGCAGCCAGGGGGCCCCCACTGAAGCTTTCTTT.

The V gene is TRBV30, the J gene TRBJ2-2, with TRBD2 matching over 8 bases. The CDR3 runs to 15 residues. V dropped 8 bases and J dropped 3; count of bases not matched to a gene: 11. The germline V gene encodes CDR1 GTSNPN and CDR2 SVGIG (reference sequence). The chain's CDR3 is CARNPGTSDTGELFF. CDR3 DNA sequence: TGTGCCCGGAACCCCGGGACTAGTGACACCGGGGAGCTGTTTTTT.

On this clonotype itself: This may be a read error, as it is one base from a much larger clone. Without the conserved terminal phenylalanine or tryptophan, this CDR3 likely stems from a read error. V usage is TRBV2 and J usage is TRBJ2-1; D possibly corresponds to TRBD2 (6 bases). Deletions cut 6 bases from V and 4 bases from J, with 19 bases between. Germline lookup yields CDR1 SNHLY and CDR2 FYNNEI. The CDR3 consists of 16 residues. Written as DNA, the CDR3 is TGTGCCAGCAGGAGAGTTGGGGGACTTTTGTACAATGAGCAGTTCATC. Translating it yields CASRRVGGLLYNEQFI.

The table lists this clonotype with many counts. This chain uses TRBV7-2 with TRBJ1-6; 7 bases match TRBD1. Germline V gives CDR1 SGHTA, CDR2 FQGNSA. With 5 bases clipped from V and 12 bases from J, the junction kept 10 bases outside the gene matches. CDR3 length: 14 residues. The CDR3 reads CASSTSRDSGPLHF. The CDR3 coding sequence is TGTGCCAGCAGCACGTCCCGGGACAGTGGACCCCTCCACTTT.

This clonotype was seen more than once but under ten times. V and J are TRBV5-1 and TRBJ2-7; the D gene is possibly TRBD1 (6 bases). Germline assignment: CDR1 SGHRS and CDR2 YFSETQ. The CDR3 contains 15 residues. V was pared by 3 bases and J by 0 bases, with 13 bases between. CDR3 bases: TGCGCCAGCAGCTCTAAAACAGGGACCTCCTACGAGCAGTACTTC. Its protein is CASSSKTGTSYEQYF.

The chain employs TRBV4-1 and TRBJ2-7; 7 bases fit TRBD1. V was clipped by 2 bases and J by 3 bases; unmatched bases: 7. CDR3 length: 15 residues. CDR1 MGHRA and CDR2 YSYEKL come from the germline V gene. Here the CDR3 DNA reads TGCGCCAGCAGCCAAACGGGACAGCTCATCTACGAGCAGTACTTC. Translation: CASSQTGQLIYEQYF.

V is TRBV11-2 and J is TRBJ2-1; maybe TRBD1 (6 bases). TRBJ2-5 explains the end of the DNA better; the J call may be wrong. Per germline, CDR1 SGHAT and CDR2 FQNNGV. This CDR3 comprises 13 residues. In DNA form, the CDR3 reads TGTGCCAGCAGATTACAGGGCTCTGGGACCCAGTACTTC. It encodes CASRLQGSGTQYF.

This clonotype was detected ten times or more. The chain carries TRBV28 and TRBJ1-1; D is unclear. Per the germline V gene, CDR1 is MDHEN and CDR2 is SYDVKM. The CDR3 length is 12 residues. V was cut by 6 bases and J by 10 bases, with 15 bases left in between. CDR3 sequence (DNA): TGTGCCAGCAGCAACGCCGGGAGGAGAGCTTTCTTT. Translating gives CASSNAGRRAFF.

This clonotype was seen only a few times. The chain recombines TRBV28 with TRBJ1-6; TRBD1 agrees at 7 bases. CDR1 and CDR2 (germline): MDHEN, SYDVKM. Losses at the gene ends were 3 bases for V and 9 bases for J; bases not matched to a gene: 5. The CDR3 runs 14 residues. The CDR3 DNA sequence: TGTGCCAGCAGTTTTCGCAACAGGGGTTCACCCCTCCACTTT. Its translation: CASSFRNRGSPLHF.

This clonotype was recorded many times. The chain combines TRBV20-1 with TRBJ2-1; D unclear. This CDR3 is 10 amino acids long. V lost 8 bases and J lost 10, with 12 bases in between. CDR1 is DFQATT and CDR2 is SNEGSKA in the germline V gene (reference sequence). The CDR3 is CSYLGSEQFF. The DNA for the CDR3 is TGCAGTTACCTTGGCAGCGAGCAGTTCTTC.

This clonotype has only a few counts. The chain links TRBV2 to TRBJ2-4; D might be TRBD1 (5 bases). This CDR3 comprises 14 residues. Per the germline V gene, CDR1 is SNHLY and CDR2 is FYNNEI. Trimming pared 6 bases from V and 0 bases from J, leaving 9 bases between. The CDR3 sequence is CASRARVAKNIQYF. The CDR3 region has the DNA TGTGCCAGCAGGGCCAGGGTAGCCAAAAACATTCAGTACTTC.

This clonotype appeared many times. The chain links TRBV7-2 to TRBJ1-1; no clear D. Deletions cut 3 bases from V and 4 bases from J, with 6 bases between. Per germline, CDR1 SGHTA and CDR2 FQGNSA. The CDR3 has 12 amino acids. CDR3 residues: CASSFYATEAFF. CDR3 coding DNA: TGTGCCAGCAGCTTTTACGCCACTGAAGCTTTCTTT.